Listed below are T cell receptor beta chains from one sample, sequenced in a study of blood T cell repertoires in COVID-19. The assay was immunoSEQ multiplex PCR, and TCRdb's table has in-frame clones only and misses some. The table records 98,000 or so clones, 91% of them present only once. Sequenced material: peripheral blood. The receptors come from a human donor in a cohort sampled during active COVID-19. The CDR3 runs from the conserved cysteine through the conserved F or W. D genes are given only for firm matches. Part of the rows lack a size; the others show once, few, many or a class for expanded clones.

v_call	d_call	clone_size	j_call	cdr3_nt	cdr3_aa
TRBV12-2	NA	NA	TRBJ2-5	TGTGCAAGTCGCTTAGCGTCGAAGCCGACAAAAGAGACCCAGTACTTC	CASRLASKPTKETQYF
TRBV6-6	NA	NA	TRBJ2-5	TGTGCCAGCAGTTACGTTCAGCAAGAGACCCAGTACTTC	CASSYVQQETQYF
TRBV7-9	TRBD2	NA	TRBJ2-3	TGTGCCAGCAGCGATGGGACTATAACTAGCACAGATACGCAGTATTTT	CASSDGTITSTDTQYF
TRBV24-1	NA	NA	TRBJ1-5	TGTGCCACCAGTCGTGGCAACAATCAGCCCCAGCATTTT	CATSRGNNQPQHF
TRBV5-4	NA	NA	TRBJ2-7	TGTGCCAGCAGCTTGTCTTCCGAGCAGTACTTC	CASSLSSEQYF
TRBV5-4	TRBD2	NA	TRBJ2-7	TGTGCCAGCAGCTTGGCCTGGGGAGGGAGCCACGAGCAGTACTTC	CASSLAWGGSHEQYF
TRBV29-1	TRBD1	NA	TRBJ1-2	TGCAGCGTTGGAGGGGGCGATGGCTATGGCTACACCTTC	CSVGGGDGYGYTF
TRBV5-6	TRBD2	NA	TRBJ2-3	TGTGCCAGCAGCCTCGGGGGGTCAGATACGCAGTATTTT	CASSLGGSDTQYF
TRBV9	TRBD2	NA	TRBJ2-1	TGTGCCAGCAGCTATAGCGGGGGGTACTACAATGAGCAGTTCTTC	CASSYSGGYYNEQFF
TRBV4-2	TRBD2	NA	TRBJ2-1	TGTGCCAGCAGCCAAGATGAAGCTAGCGGTAAGGATGAGCAGTTCTTC	CASSQDEASGKDEQFF
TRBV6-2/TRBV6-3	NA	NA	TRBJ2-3	TGTGCCAGCAGTTATATCGGGGGAAGCACAGATACGCAGTATTTT	CASSYIGGSTDTQYF
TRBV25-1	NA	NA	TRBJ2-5	TGTGCCAGCAGTGGGCGATTAGAGGCTGGGCAAGAGACCCAGTACTTC	CASSGRLEAGQETQYF
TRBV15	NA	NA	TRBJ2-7	TGTGCCACCAGCAGAGATGGGACTCCTCCTCTGGGAGAGCAGTACTTC	CATSRDGTPPLGEQYF
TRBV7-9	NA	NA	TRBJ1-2	TGTGCCAGCAGGGGGCAGGGCGCGAATGGCTACACCTTC	CASRGQGANGYTF
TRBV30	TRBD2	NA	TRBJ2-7	TGTGCCTGGAGTAAAAGCGGGGGTTACGAGCAGTACTTC	CAWSKSGGYEQYF
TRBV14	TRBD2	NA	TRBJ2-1	TGTGCCAGCAGCCCCTCAGCGGGAGGAGGCAATGAGCAGTTCTTC	CASSPSAGGGNEQFF
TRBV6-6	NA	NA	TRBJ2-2	TGTGCCAGTCAATACCCACAGGGAGAGACCGGGGAGCTGTTTTTT	CASQYPQGETGELFF
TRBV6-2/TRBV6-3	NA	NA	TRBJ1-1	TGTGCCAGCAGTTACTCGTTAATTGTGAGTACTGAAGCTTTCTTT	CASSYSLIVSTEAFF
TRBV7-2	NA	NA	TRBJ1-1	TGTGCCAGCAGCTTACGGTATGTTGGGAACACTGAAGCTTTCTTT	CASSLRYVGNTEAFF
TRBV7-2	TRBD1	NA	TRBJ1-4	TGTGCCAGCAGCTTCGGGGACAGGGGAGGGGAAAAACTGTTTTTT	CASSFGDRGGEKLFF
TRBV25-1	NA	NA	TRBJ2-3	TGTGCCAGCAGTCAACACCCCACAGATACGCAGTATTTT	CASSQHPTDTQYF
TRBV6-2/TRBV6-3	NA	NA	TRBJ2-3	TGTGCCAGCAGTTACTCTTTGACAGGCACAGATACGCAGTATTTT	CASSYSLTGTDTQYF
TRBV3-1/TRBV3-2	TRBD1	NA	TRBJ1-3	TGTGCCAGCAGCCAAGATCCGACAGGGACTTACTCTGGAAACACCATATATTTT	CASSQDPTGTYSGNTIYF
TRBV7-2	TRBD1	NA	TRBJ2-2	TGTGCCAGCAGCCGTTGGACAGGGGTGAACACCGGGGAGCTGTTTTTT	CASSRWTGVNTGELFF
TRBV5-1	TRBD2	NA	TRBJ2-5	TGCGCCAGCAGCTTGGATGGTAGCGGGAGATTAGAGACCCAGTACTTC	CASSLDGSGRLETQYF
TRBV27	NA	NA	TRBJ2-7	TGTGCCAGCAGTCCCTCGAGGGCGGGACTCTACGAGCAGTACTTC	CASSPSRAGLYEQYF
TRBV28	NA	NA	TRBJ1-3	TGTGCCAGCAGTTTACCCACAGTGGGGGCGAGAAACACCATATATTTT	CASSLPTVGARNTIYF
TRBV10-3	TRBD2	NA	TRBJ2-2	TGTGCCACCCACCCGGGACTAGCTGCCGGGGAGCTGTTTTTT	CATHPGLAAGELFF
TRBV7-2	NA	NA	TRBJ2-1	TGTGCCAGCAGCCTGGAGATCCGCAATGAGCAGTTCTTC	CASSLEIRNEQFF
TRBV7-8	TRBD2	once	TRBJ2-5	TGTGCCAGCAGCTTGTTGACTAGCGGGGAACAAGAGACCCAGTACTTC	CASSLLTSGEQETQYF
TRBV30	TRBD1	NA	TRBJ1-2	TGTGCCTGGAGTATCAACACAGGGGCATTTGGCTACACCTTC	CAWSINTGAFGYTF
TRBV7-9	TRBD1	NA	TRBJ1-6	TGTGCCAGCAGCACCGGGACAGCTTCACCCCTCCACTTT	CASSTGTASPLHF
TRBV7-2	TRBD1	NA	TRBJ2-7	TGTGCCAGCAGCTTATACTTAGGGTGGGGGACAGCCTACGAGCAGTACTTC	CASSLYLGWGTAYEQYF
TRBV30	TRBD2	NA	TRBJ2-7	TGTGCCTGGAGTCCCGGGACTAGCGGGTGGTACGAGCAGTACTTC	CAWSPGTSGWYEQYF
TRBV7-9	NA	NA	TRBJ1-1	TGTGCCAGCAGCTCCATTGGGCAGGGTAGTACTGAAGCTTTCTTT	CASSSIGQGSTEAFF
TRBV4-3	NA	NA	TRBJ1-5	TGCGCCAGCAGCCAAGATCGGGGATGGAGCAATCAGCCCCAGCATTTT	CASSQDRGWSNQPQHF
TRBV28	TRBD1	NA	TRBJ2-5	TGTGCCAGCAGTTTACAGGGGGCCTTGCGAGAGACCCAGTACTTC	CASSLQGALRETQYF
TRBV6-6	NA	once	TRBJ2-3	TGTGCCAGCAGTTACCTGGGGGGGCGGGACACAGATACGCAGTATTTT	CASSYLGGRDTDTQYF
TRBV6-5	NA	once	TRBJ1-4	TGTGCCAGCAAAGTGGGGGGGGCAGGGGAAAAACTGTTTTTT	CASKVGGAGEKLFF
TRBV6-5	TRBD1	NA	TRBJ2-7	TGTGCCAGCAGCGGACAGGGGAGGCACGAGCAGTACTTC	CASSGQGRHEQYF
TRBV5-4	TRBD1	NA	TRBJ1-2	TGTGCCAGCAGCCCCGACAGGGGCTATGGCTACACCTTC	CASSPDRGYGYTF
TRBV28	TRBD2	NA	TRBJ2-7	TGTGCCAGCAGTTCCCAGTTGAGCTGGGGCGGGAGGGTAACCTACGAGCAGTACTTC	CASSSQLSWGGRVTYEQYF
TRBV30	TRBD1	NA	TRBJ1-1	TGTGCCTGGAGTGAACCGGGACAGAGGAACACTGAAGCTTTCTTT	CAWSEPGQRNTEAFF
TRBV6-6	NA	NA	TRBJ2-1	TGTGCCAGCAGTTTGGGCGGGAATGAGCAGTTCTTC	CASSLGGNEQFF
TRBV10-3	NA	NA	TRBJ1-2	TGTGCCATCAGTAGTGGACAGAGCTATGGCTACACCTTC	CAISSGQSYGYTF